The 13 T cell receptor beta chains below all came from one sample that was sequenced in a study of shared clonotypes between healthy human individuals. The method was immunoSEQ multiplex PCR; TCRdb's version includes in-frame clones alone and lacks a portion of them. The data hold 2.3 million or so clones, with 90% to 95% observed a single time. Source material: naive CD4+ T cells from PBMCs. Subset defined: CD45RA+ positively selected. Receptors originate from a man younger than 30 in good health. Some clones in this sample may be carry-over from other donors' samples.

This chain uses TRBV4-1 with TRBJ2-7, with D perhaps matching TRBD1 (7 bases). CDR1 is MGHRA, CDR2 YSYEKL, per germline. CDR3 length: 16 residues. Trimming took 3 bases from V and 3 from J, leaving 18 bases between them. CDR3 amino acids: CASSQRDSPSSYEQYF. DNA for the CDR3: TGCGCCAGCAGCCAGCGGGACAGCCCATCTAGCTACGAGCAGTACTTC.

CDR3 bases: TGTGCCAGCAGTCCACCGAGGCTCGAGCAGTACTTC. Translating gives CASSPPRLEQYF. The V call is TRBV28, the J call TRBJ2-7, with no clear D. Germline values: CDR1 MDHEN, CDR2 SYDVKM. The CDR3 totals 12 residues. V was shortened by 5 bases and J by 6 bases, with 11 bases between the two germline ends.

This clone was picked up one time. This chain connects TRBV6-5 to TRBJ1-3; no definite D call. The length of the CDR3 is 14 residues. V lost 0 bases, J lost 4 bases, and 7 bases lay in between. CDR1 is MNHEY and CDR2 is SVGAGI in the germline V gene. CDR3 protein: CASSYSSQGNTIYF. The CDR3 DNA follows: TGTGCCAGCAGTTACTCGTCACAGGGAAACACCATATATTTT.

This chain links TRBV21-1 with TRBJ2-3; TRBD1 was called by the table and not checked on the DNA. TRBV21-1 is a pseudogene segment. This CDR3 has 15 residues. As DNA, the CDR3 is TGTGCCAGCAGCAAAGCGGACACCAGCACAGATACGCAGTATTTT. Protein sequence: CASSKADTSTDTQYF.

The CDR3 DNA reads TGTGCCAGTACCCAGGGATGGGGGACAGATACGCAGTATTTT. The encoded protein is CASTQGWGTDTQYF. The chain combines TRBV19 with TRBJ2-3; D may be TRBD1 or TRBD2 (5 bases each). Between the trimmed V and J ends, which lost 7 bases and 3 bases, there was a span of 14 bases. This CDR3 has 14 amino acids. CDR1 and CDR2 (germline): LNHDA, SQIVND (reference sequence).

This chain links TRBV5-4 with TRBJ2-7, with 7 bases that match TRBD1. Losses at the gene ends were 3 bases for V and 0 bases for J; bases not matched to a gene: 6. The CDR3 runs to 15 residues. From germline, CDR1 is SGHNT and CDR2 YYREEE (reference sequence). The CDR3 is CASSSGQRNSYEQYF. CDR3 DNA: TGTGCCAGCAGCTCGGGACAGAGAAACTCCTACGAGCAGTACTTC.

This chain connects TRBV10-3 to TRBJ2-7, with D perhaps matching TRBD1 (6 bases). The CDR3 is 15 residues long. From germline, CDR1 is ENHRY and CDR2 SYGVKD. The germline V and J ends were trimmed by 6 bases and 0 bases, with 15 bases remaining between them. CDR3 nucleotides: TGTGCCATCAGAGCTCGGGACACCGGCTCCTACGAGCAGTACTTC. This encodes CAIRARDTGSYEQYF.

The V call is TRBV7-2, the J call TRBJ2-1; TRBD2 might be the D (6 bases). Trimming stripped 5 bases from V and 3 bases from J, with 11 bases between. Looked up from germline, CDR1 is SGHTA and CDR2 is FQGNSA. The CDR3 is 14 amino acids. The CDR3 region has the DNA TGTGCCAGCAGCCCCCTGGGGGGCTACAATGAGCAGTTCTTC. Translating it yields CASSPLGGYNEQFF.

The chain uses TRBV29-1 and TRBJ1-1; D is possibly TRBD1 (5 bases). V lost 2 bases, J lost 2 bases, and 12 bases lay in between. The CDR3 extends over 14 amino acids. Germline CDR1 is SQVTM and CDR2 is ANQGSEA. The CDR3 protein is CSVEFGASNTEAFF. The CDR3 DNA is TGCAGCGTTGAATTTGGGGCCAGCAACACTGAAGCTTTCTTT.

This sequence joins TRBV6-5 and TRBJ2-2, with D possibly TRBD2 on 7 matching bases. Germline CDR1 and CDR2: MNHEY and SVGAGI. V was shortened by 5 bases and J by 6 bases, with 16 bases between the two germline ends. The CDR3 has 15 amino acids. CDR3 sequence: CASSRLAGAAGELFF. CDR3 sequence (DNA): TGTGCCAGCAGTCGTCTGGCGGGGGCTGCCGGGGAGCTGTTTTTT.

The chain joins TRBV27 to TRBJ1-5; D may be TRBD1 (5 bases). The length of the CDR3 is 13 residues. Germline CDR1 MNHEY, CDR2 SMNVEV (reference sequence). Trimming removed 5 bases from V and 11 bases from J, with 16 bases in between. CDR3 bases: TGTGCCAGCAGTAGAAACCAGGGCGGGACCCAGCATTTT. It codes for CASSRNQGGTQHF.

For this clone: Other nucleotide sequences from this sample produce the same CDR3. The chain employs TRBV5-1 and TRBJ1-4; 9 bases map to TRBD1. The germline V gene encodes CDR1 SGHRS and CDR2 YFSETQ. The CDR3 totals 14 residues. J gave up 4 bases and V 5 bases, and 3 bases lay outside the gene matches. The CDR3 bases are TGCGCCAGCAGTGCGGGACAGGGTAATGAAAAACTGTTTTTT. This encodes CASSAGQGNEKLFF. The whole variable domain, remainder taken from reference TRBV5-1 and TRBJ1-4, is KAGVTQTPRYLIKTRGQQVTLSCSPISGHRSVSWYQQTPGQGLQFLFEYFSETQRNKGNFPGRFSGRQFSNSRSEMNVSTLELGDSALYLCASSAGQGNEKLFFGSGTQLSVL.

This clone was picked up one time. The CDR3 nucleotides read TGCGCCAGCAGCCAAGATGTCAGCCCTTGGGGTGAGCAGTTCTTC. Its translation is CASSQDVSPWGEQFF. V and J are TRBV4-1 and TRBJ2-1; D unclear. Trimming left V 0 bases short and J 9 bases short, with 15 bases between. The CDR3 length is 15 residues. Germline V gene data show CDR1 as MGHRA and CDR2 as YSYEKL.